This T cell receptor (beta chain) was captured by sequencing in a study of beta chain features in type 1 diabetes. Findings of the study overall: Shortening of TCRB CDR3s, moderate but significant, appeared in all four CD4+ subsets of Type 1 diabetes patients. Cells with high TCR expression could be over-represented by cDNA sequencing.

This clone was seen a handful of times. Its target is not known. Investigators reverse transcribed all isolated RNA, so they sequenced expressed TCRB transcripts. Method: immunoSEQ multiplex PCR; TCRdb's copy keeps in-frame clones and lacks some. The repertoire holds about 650,000 clones, with around 12% as singletons. Germline V lookup: CDR1 PRHDT, CDR2 FYEKMQ (reference sequence). Germline trimming cut 4 bases from V and 2 bases from J; bases unmatched to any gene: 8. The length of the CDR3 is 15 residues. The receptor was derived from a man aged 25 to 40 with type 1 diabetes. The chain uses TRBV13 and TRBJ2-7, with 7 positions matching TRBD1. The specimen sequenced was naive CD4+ T cells from blood. The CDR3 DNA is TGTGCCAGCAGCTCGGAAGAGACAGGGACCTACGAGCAGTACTTC. Protein sequence: CASSSEETGTYEQYF.